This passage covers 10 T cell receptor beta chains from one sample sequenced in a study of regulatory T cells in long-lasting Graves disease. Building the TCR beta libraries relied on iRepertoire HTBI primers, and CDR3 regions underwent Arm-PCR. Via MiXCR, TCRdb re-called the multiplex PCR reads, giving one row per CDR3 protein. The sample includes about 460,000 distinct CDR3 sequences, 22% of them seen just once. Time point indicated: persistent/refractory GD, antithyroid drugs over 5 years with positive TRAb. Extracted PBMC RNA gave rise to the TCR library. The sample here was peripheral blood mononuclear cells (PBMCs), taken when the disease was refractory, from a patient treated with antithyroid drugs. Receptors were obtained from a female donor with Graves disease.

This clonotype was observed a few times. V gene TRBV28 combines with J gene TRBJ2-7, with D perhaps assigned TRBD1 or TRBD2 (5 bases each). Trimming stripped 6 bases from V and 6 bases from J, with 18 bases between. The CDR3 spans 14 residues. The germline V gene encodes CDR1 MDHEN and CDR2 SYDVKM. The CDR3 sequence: CASSLRGTSREQYF. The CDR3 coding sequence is TGTGCCAGCAGCCTAAGAGGGACCTCCCGCGAGCAGTACTTC.

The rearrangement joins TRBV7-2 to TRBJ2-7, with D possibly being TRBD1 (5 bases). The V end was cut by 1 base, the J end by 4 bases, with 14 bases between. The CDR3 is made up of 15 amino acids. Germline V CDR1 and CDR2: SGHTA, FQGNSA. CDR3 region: CASSLGPAGPYEQYF. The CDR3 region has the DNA TGTGCCAGCAGCTTAGGCCCAGCAGGGCCTTACGAGCAGTACTTC.

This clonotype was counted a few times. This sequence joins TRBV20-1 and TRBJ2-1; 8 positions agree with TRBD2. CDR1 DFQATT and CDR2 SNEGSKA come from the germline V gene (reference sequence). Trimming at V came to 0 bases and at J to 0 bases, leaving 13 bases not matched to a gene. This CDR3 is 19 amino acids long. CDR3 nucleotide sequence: TGCAGTGCTAGAGACAGGGCTAGCGGGTCCATTAGCTCCTACAATGAGCAGTTCTTC. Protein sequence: CSARDRASGSISSYNEQFF.

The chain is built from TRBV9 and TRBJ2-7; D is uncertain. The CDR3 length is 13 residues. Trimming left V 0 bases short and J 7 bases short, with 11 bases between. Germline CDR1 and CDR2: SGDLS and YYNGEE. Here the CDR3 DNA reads TGTGCCAGCAGCGTAGCCGCCAACAGAGAGCAGTACTTC. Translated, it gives CASSVAANREQYF.

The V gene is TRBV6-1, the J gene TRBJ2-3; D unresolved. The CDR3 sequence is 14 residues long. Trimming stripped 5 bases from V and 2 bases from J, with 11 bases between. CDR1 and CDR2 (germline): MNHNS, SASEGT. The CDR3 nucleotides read TGTGCCAGCAGTTATCCGGGTTTCACAGATACGCAGTATTTT. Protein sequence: CASSYPGFTDTQYF.

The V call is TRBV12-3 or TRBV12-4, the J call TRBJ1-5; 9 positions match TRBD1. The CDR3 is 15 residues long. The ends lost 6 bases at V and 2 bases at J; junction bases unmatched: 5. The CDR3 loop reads CASSQRTGGNQPQHF. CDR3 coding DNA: TGTGCCAGCAGCCAGAGGACAGGGGGCAATCAGCCCCAGCATTTT.

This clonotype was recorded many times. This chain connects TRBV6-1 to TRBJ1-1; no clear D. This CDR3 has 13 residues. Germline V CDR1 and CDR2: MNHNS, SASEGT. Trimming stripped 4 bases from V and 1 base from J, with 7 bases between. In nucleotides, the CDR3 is TGTGCCAGCAGTGGAGACAAGAACACTGAAGCTTTCTTT. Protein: CASSGDKNTEAFF.

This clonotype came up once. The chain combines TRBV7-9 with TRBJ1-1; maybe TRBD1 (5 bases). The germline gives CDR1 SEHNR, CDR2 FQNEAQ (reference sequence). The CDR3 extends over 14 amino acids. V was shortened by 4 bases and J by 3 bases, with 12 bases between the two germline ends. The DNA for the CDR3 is TGTGCCAGCAGCTATATAGGGGCGGACACTGAAGCTTTCTTT. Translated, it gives CASSYIGADTEAFF.

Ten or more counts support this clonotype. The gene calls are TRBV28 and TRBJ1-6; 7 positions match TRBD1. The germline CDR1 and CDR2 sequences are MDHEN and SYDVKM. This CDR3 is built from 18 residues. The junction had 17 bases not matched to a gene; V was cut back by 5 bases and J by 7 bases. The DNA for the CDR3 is TGTGCCAGCAGTCGAAGGGGACAGCAAGCTTATTACAATTCACCCCTCCACTTT. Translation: CASSRRGQQAYYNSPLHF. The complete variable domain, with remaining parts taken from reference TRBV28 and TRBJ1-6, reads DVKVTQSSRYLVKRTGEKVFLECVQDMDHENMFWYRQDPGLGLRLIYFSYDVKMKEKGDIPEGYSVSREKKERFSLILESASTNQTSMYLCASSRRGQQAYYNSPLHFGNGTRLTVT.

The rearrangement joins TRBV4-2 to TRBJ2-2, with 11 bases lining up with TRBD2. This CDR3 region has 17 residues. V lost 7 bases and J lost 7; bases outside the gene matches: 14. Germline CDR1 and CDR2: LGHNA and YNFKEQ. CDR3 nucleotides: TGTGCCAGCACCCCTCTAGGACTAGCGGGTAGTGACGGGGAGCTGTTTTTT. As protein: CASTPLGLAGSDGELFF.